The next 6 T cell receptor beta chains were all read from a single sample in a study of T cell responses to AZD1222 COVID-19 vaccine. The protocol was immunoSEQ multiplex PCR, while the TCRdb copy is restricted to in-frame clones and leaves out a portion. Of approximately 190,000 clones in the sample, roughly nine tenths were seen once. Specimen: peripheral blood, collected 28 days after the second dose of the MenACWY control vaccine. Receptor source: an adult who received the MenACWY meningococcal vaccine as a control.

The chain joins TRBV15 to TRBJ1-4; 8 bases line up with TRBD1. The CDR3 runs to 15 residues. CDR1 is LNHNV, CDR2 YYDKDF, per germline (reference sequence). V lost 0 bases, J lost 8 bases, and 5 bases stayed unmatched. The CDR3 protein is CATSRESQGAEKLFF. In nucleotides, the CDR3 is TGTGCCACCAGCAGAGAATCCCAGGGGGCCGAAAAACTGTTTTTT.

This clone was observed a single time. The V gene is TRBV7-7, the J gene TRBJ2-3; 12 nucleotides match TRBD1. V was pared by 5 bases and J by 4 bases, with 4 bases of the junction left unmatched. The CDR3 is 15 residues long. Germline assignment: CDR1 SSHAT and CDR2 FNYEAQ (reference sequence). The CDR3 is CASSLGTGGADTQYF. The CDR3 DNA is TGTGCCAGCAGCCTGGGGACAGGGGGCGCAGATACGCAGTATTTT.

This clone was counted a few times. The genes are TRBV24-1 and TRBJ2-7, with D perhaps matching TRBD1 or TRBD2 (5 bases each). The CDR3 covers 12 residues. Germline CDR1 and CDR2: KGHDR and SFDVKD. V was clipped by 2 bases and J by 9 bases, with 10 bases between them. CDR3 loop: CATSDWDGSQYF. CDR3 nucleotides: TGTGCCACCAGTGATTGGGACGGGTCGCAGTACTTC.

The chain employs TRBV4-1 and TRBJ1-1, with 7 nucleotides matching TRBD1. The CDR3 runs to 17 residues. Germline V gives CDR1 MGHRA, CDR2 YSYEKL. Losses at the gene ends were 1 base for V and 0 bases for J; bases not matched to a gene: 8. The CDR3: CASSQGTGGGMNTEAFF. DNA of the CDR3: TGCGCCAGCAGCCAAGGGACAGGAGGGGGAATGAACACTGAAGCTTTCTTT.

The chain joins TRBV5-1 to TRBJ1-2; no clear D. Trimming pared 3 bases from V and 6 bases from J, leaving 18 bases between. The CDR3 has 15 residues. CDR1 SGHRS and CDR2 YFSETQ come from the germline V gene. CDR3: CASSSDYRDLNGYTF. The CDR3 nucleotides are TGCGCCAGCAGCTCCGATTATAGAGACTTAAATGGCTACACCTTC. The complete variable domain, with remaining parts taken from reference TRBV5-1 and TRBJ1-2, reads KAGVTQTPRYLIKTRGQQVTLSCSPISGHRSVSWYQQTPGQGLQFLFEYFSETQRNKGNFPGRFSGRQFSNSRSEMNVSTLELGDSALYLCASSSDYRDLNGYTFGSGTRLTVV.

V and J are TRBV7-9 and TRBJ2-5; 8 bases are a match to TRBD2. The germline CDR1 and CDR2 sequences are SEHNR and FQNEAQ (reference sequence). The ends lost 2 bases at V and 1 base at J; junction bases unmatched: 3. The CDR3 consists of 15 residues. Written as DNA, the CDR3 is TGTGCCAGCAGCTTAAAAACTAGCGGCCAAGAGACCCAGTACTTC. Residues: CASSLKTSGQETQYF.